The rows below give T cell receptor beta chains drawn from one sample of a study of blood T cell repertoires in COVID-19. Repertoires were generated with immunoSEQ multiplex PCR, while TCRdb's copy carries only in-frame clones and drops some. Of approximately 200,000 clones listed, 85% are singletons. Sequencing input: PBMCs or T cells enriched from blood (not recorded which). The receptors shown here come from a man aged 40-50 years who had recovered from COVID-19. The CDR3 runs from the conserved cysteine through the conserved F or W. Each record gives: J gene, clone size, D gene, V gene, CDR3 DNA, CDR3 protein. A D gene is named only where the DNA matches it firmly. Only part of the rows carry a size: once, few, many, or a class if the clone is expanded.

J gene: TRBJ1-2; clone size: .; D gene: TRBD1; V gene: TRBV13; CDR3 DNA: TGTGCCAGCAGCTTAGGAACAGGGGGTATCTATGGCTACACCTTC; CDR3 protein: CASSLGTGGIYGYTF
J gene: TRBJ2-7; clone size: .; D gene: .; V gene: TRBV5-1; CDR3 DNA: TGCGCCAGCAGCATGGCGGGTTACTACGAGCAGTACTTC; CDR3 protein: CASSMAGYYEQYF
J gene: TRBJ2-7; clone size: .; D gene: TRBD1; V gene: TRBV14; CDR3 DNA: TGTGCCAGCAGCAAAACAGGGACAGGGGACGGCGAGCAGTACTTC; CDR3 protein: CASSKTGTGDGEQYF
J gene: TRBJ1-5; clone size: .; D gene: .; V gene: TRBV6-5; CDR3 DNA: TGTGCCTCTGCCCTACAGGGATTCAATCAGCCCCAGCATTTT; CDR3 protein: CASALQGFNQPQHF
J gene: TRBJ2-5; clone size: .; D gene: .; V gene: TRBV4-2; CDR3 DNA: TGTGCCAGCAGCCGAAAGATTATCCCGTCAGGGGTCTTTGGGGAGACCCAGTACTTC; CDR3 protein: CASSRKIIPSGVFGETQYF
J gene: TRBJ2-7; clone size: .; D gene: TRBD1; V gene: TRBV4-1; CDR3 DNA: TGCGCCAGCAGCCAAGATCGACAGGGAATTGTTTTGGCCTACGAGCAGTACTTC; CDR3 protein: CASSQDRQGIVLAYEQYF
J gene: TRBJ1-2; clone size: .; D gene: .; V gene: TRBV10-3; CDR3 DNA: TGTGCCACACAGGGTTCTAACTATGGCTACACCTTC; CDR3 protein: CATQGSNYGYTF
J gene: TRBJ1-1; clone size: .; D gene: .; V gene: TRBV4-1; CDR3 DNA: TGCGCCAGCAGCCAAATACAGGGATTGACTGAAGCTTTCTTT; CDR3 protein: CASSQIQGLTEAFF
J gene: TRBJ2-3; clone size: once; D gene: TRBD2; V gene: TRBV7-2; CDR3 DNA: TGTGCCAGCAGCTTAGTGGTAGCGGGAGGCGCAGATACGCAGTATTTT; CDR3 protein: CASSLVVAGGADTQYF
J gene: TRBJ2-1; clone size: .; D gene: TRBD1; V gene: TRBV28; CDR3 DNA: TGTGCCAGCAGTCGGGGAGGGGACAGGGGTTTCCGGTTCTTC; CDR3 protein: CASSRGGDRGFRFF
J gene: TRBJ2-1; clone size: .; D gene: TRBD2; V gene: TRBV2; CDR3 DNA: TGTGCCAGCAGTGACGGCGGGAGCTCCTACAATGAGCAGTTCTTC; CDR3 protein: CASSDGGSSYNEQFF
J gene: TRBJ2-1; clone size: .; D gene: .; V gene: TRBV4-3; CDR3 DNA: TGCGCCAGCAGCCGCGAACCCTACAATGAGCAGTTCTTC; CDR3 protein: CASSREPYNEQFF
J gene: TRBJ1-5; clone size: .; D gene: .; V gene: TRBV5-5; CDR3 DNA: TGTGCCAGCAGCTTGGCGACAGGTCTCGGTCAGCCCCAGCATTTT; CDR3 protein: CASSLATGLGQPQHF
J gene: TRBJ2-5; clone size: .; D gene: TRBD1; V gene: TRBV24-1; CDR3 DNA: TGTGCCACCAGTGAAGGGCAGGGGGCTAGGGAGACCCAGTACTTC; CDR3 protein: CATSEGQGARETQYF
J gene: TRBJ2-7; clone size: .; D gene: .; V gene: TRBV5-5; CDR3 DNA: TGTGCCAGCAGCTTGGGGAGAAACTACGAGCAGTACTTC; CDR3 protein: CASSLGRNYEQYF
J gene: TRBJ1-3; clone size: .; D gene: .; V gene: TRBV27; CDR3 DNA: TGTGCCAGCAGTTTGGGCCAGCACTCTGGAAACACCATATATTTT; CDR3 protein: CASSLGQHSGNTIYF
J gene: TRBJ1-2; clone size: once; D gene: TRBD1; V gene: TRBV3-1/TRBV3-2; CDR3 DNA: TGTGCCAGCAGCCTGGGGACAGCAGGAACCCCGACCTATGGCTACACCTTC; CDR3 protein: CASSLGTAGTPTYGYTF
J gene: TRBJ2-1; clone size: .; D gene: .; V gene: TRBV6-2/TRBV6-3; CDR3 DNA: TGTGCCAGCAGTTACTCCGGACTACCCTACAATGAGCAGTTCTTC; CDR3 protein: CASSYSGLPYNEQFF
J gene: TRBJ2-7; clone size: .; D gene: TRBD2; V gene: TRBV27; CDR3 DNA: TGTGCCAGCAGGCGACTAGCGGGGGGGTACGGCGAGTACTTC; CDR3 protein: CASRRLAGGYGEYF
J gene: TRBJ1-6; clone size: .; D gene: .; V gene: TRBV28; CDR3 DNA: TGTGCCAGCAGTTTTTGGGAAGGGAGCATTAATTCACCCCTCCACTTT; CDR3 protein: CASSFWEGSINSPLHF
J gene: TRBJ1-3; clone size: .; D gene: .; V gene: TRBV3-1/TRBV3-2; CDR3 DNA: TGTGCCAGCAGCCAAGGACTAGTTTACTCTGGAAACACCATATATTTT; CDR3 protein: CASSQGLVYSGNTIYF
J gene: TRBJ2-1; clone size: .; D gene: TRBD2; V gene: TRBV19; CDR3 DNA: TGTGCCAGTAGTACTGGACTAGCGGGAGTCGGGGGGCAGTTCTTC; CDR3 protein: CASSTGLAGVGGQFF
J gene: TRBJ2-3; clone size: .; D gene: TRBD2; V gene: TRBV9; CDR3 DNA: TGTGCCAGCAGCATAAGCGGGAGGAGCCACACAGATACGCAGTATTTT; CDR3 protein: CASSISGRSHTDTQYF
J gene: TRBJ1-4; clone size: .; D gene: .; V gene: TRBV7-9; CDR3 DNA: TGTGCCAGCAGTCTCATCGGGGTCGGTAATGAAAAACTGTTTTTT; CDR3 protein: CASSLIGVGNEKLFF
J gene: TRBJ2-1; clone size: .; D gene: TRBD2; V gene: TRBV4-1; CDR3 DNA: TGCGCCAGCAGCGCCCCAAGACTAGCGGGAGGACCCTACAATGAGCAGTTCTTC; CDR3 protein: CASSAPRLAGGPYNEQFF
J gene: TRBJ2-7; clone size: .; D gene: TRBD2; V gene: TRBV30; CDR3 DNA: TGTGCCTGGAGTCAGGGGCTAGCGGGTTCCTACGAGCAGTACTTC; CDR3 protein: CAWSQGLAGSYEQYF
J gene: TRBJ2-1; clone size: .; D gene: TRBD2; V gene: TRBV20-1; CDR3 DNA: TGCAGTGCTAGTAGCTCTAGCGGGAGGTTACTCTACAATGAGCAGTTCTTC; CDR3 protein: CSASSSSGRLLYNEQFF
J gene: TRBJ2-7; clone size: .; D gene: .; V gene: TRBV21-1; CDR3 DNA: TGTGCCAGCAGCAAAGCGCGCGTCAGGGCCTCCTACGAGCAGTACTTC; CDR3 protein: CASSKARVRASYEQYF
J gene: TRBJ1-1; clone size: .; D gene: .; V gene: TRBV12-3/TRBV12-4; CDR3 DNA: TGTGCCAGCCACCTAAGGGGCACTGAAGCTTTCTTT; CDR3 protein: CASHLRGTEAFF
J gene: TRBJ2-2; clone size: .; D gene: TRBD1; V gene: TRBV10-3; CDR3 DNA: TGTGCCATCAGCGGGACAGGGGGGACCGGGGAGCTGTTTTTT; CDR3 protein: CAISGTGGTGELFF
J gene: TRBJ2-3; clone size: .; D gene: .; V gene: TRBV24-1; CDR3 DNA: TGTGCCACCAGTGATTCATGGCGAGGAGATACGCAGTATTTT; CDR3 protein: CATSDSWRGDTQYF
J gene: TRBJ1-5; clone size: .; D gene: TRBD1; V gene: TRBV4-2; CDR3 DNA: TGTGCCAGCAAGGACAGGGACAGCGGATATAATCAGCCCCAGCATTTT; CDR3 protein: CASKDRDSGYNQPQHF
J gene: TRBJ1-1; clone size: .; D gene: .; V gene: TRBV6-2/TRBV6-3; CDR3 DNA: TGTGCCAGCAGTTACCGGTCAGCGGACACTGAAGCTTTCTTT; CDR3 protein: CASSYRSADTEAFF
J gene: TRBJ1-2; clone size: .; D gene: .; V gene: TRBV28; CDR3 DNA: TGTGCCAGCAGTTTCCCCCAGGGCAACTATGGCTACACCTTC; CDR3 protein: CASSFPQGNYGYTF
J gene: TRBJ2-1; clone size: .; D gene: TRBD2; V gene: TRBV30; CDR3 DNA: TGTGCCTGGTCCCGGTGGGAGGGGAGAGCCTACAATGAGCAGTTCTTC; CDR3 protein: CAWSRWEGRAYNEQFF
J gene: TRBJ1-6; clone size: .; D gene: TRBD1; V gene: TRBV13; CDR3 DNA: TGTGCCAGCAGCTTAGGACAGGGGGGTAATTCACCCCTCCACTTT; CDR3 protein: CASSLGQGGNSPLHF
J gene: TRBJ1-1; clone size: .; D gene: .; V gene: TRBV6-6; CDR3 DNA: TGTGCCAGCAGTTACTCGATGGACTACCCTGAAGCTTTCTTT; CDR3 protein: CASSYSMDYPEAFF
J gene: TRBJ1-2; clone size: .; D gene: .; V gene: TRBV6-5; CDR3 DNA: TGTGCCAGCAGTTACTCTAGGGGCGGCTATGGCTACACCTTC; CDR3 protein: CASSYSRGGYGYTF
J gene: TRBJ2-7; clone size: once; D gene: .; V gene: TRBV6-5; CDR3 DNA: TGTGCCAGCAGACCGGGACACGGTGAGGGAGAGCAGTACTTC; CDR3 protein: CASRPGHGEGEQYF